This T cell receptor beta chain was obtained from a study of blood T cell repertoires in COVID-19. Study as a whole: Material from acute and convalescent COVID-19 was sourced from the United States, Italy and Spain. T cells, B-cell-depleted T cells, or PBMCs supplied cDNA or gDNA.

Methods used by the authors: Reference gene primer amplification gave nucleated cell count estimates. Profiled with immunoSEQ multiplex PCR; TCRdb holds only in-frame clones, not every one. Clone size and the V and J calls come from that table; the DNA yielded D and trimming. The sample has roughly 200,000 clones, around 85% seen once. All enrollees were roughly 18 to 90 years old and from fewer than 25 US areas. V was clipped by 10 bases and J by 1 base; unmatched bases: 2. The length of the CDR3 is 13 residues. Looked up from germline, CDR1 is ENHRY and CDR2 is SYGVKD. The chain combines TRBV10-3 with TRBJ2-3, with 10 bases matching TRBD2. This clonotype originated in a man in his forties who had recovered from COVID-19. The sequencing input was PBMCs or T cells enriched from blood (not recorded which). The CDR3 sequence: CATGTSGTDTQYF. Written as DNA, the CDR3 is TGTGCCACCGGGACTAGCGGCACAGATACGCAGTATTTT.